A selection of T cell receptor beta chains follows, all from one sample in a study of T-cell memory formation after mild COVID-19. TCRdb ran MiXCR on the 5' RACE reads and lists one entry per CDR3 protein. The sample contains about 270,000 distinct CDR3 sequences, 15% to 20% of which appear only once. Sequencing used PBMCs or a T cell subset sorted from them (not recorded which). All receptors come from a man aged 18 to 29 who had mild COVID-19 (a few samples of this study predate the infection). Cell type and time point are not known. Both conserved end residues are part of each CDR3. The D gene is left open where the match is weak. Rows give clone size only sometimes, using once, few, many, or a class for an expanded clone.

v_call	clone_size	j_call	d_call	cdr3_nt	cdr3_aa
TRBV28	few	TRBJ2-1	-	TGTGCCAGCAGGACCTCCGGGACTTCCCAGGGCAATGAGCAGTTCTTC	CASRTSGTSQGNEQFF
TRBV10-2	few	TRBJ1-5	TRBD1	TGCGCCAGCAGTCCCGGGACAGGGATTCAGCCCCAGCATTTT	CASSPGTGIQPQHF
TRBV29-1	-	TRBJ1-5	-	TGCAGCGTCGCTACAGGATATAGCAATCAGCCCCAGCATTTT	CSVATGYSNQPQHF
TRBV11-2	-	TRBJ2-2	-	TGTGCCAGCAGCGGGGAGAGGGTCTTAGGGGAGCTGTTTTTT	CASSGERVLGELFF
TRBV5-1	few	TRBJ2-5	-	TGCGCCAGCAGCTTGCGGCTAGCGCAAGAGACCCAGTACTTC	CASSLRLAQETQYF
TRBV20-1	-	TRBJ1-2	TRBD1	TGCAGTGCTCCGCCAGGGGGTCGGTATGGCTACACCTTC	CSAPPGGRYGYTF
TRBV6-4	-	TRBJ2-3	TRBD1	TGTGCCAGCAGTGACTCGGGGACAGGGGGCCCCAGAGATACGCAGTATTTT	CASSDSGTGGPRDTQYF
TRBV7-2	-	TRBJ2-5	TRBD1	TGTGCCAGCAGCTTCGGGACAGTTAAAGAGACCCAGTACTTC	CASSFGTVKETQYF
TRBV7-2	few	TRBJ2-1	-	TGTGCCAGCAGCTTATGGGGTACTGAGCAGTTCTTC	CASSLWGTEQFF
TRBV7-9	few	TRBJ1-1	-	TGTGCCAGCAGCTTTCAGTTTGGGACTGAAGCTTTCTTT	CASSFQFGTEAFF
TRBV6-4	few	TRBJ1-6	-	TGTGCCACTCCGACGGGGGACCAAGCCCTGGCGGGTGCACCCCTCCACTTT	CATPTGDQALAGAPLHF
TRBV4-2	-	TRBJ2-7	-	TGTGCCAGCAGCAATGGGGACTCCTACTACGAGCAGTACTTC	CASSNGDSYYEQYF
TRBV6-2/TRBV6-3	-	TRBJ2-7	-	TGTGCCAGCAGTCTCGCCACGACAAAATCTGACGAGCAGTACTTC	CASSLATTKSDEQYF
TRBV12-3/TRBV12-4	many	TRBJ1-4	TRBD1	TGTGCCAGCAGTTCCGCAGGGGGGAGACATCCAACTAATGAAAAACTGTTTTTT	CASSSAGGRHPTNEKLFF
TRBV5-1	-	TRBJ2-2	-	TGCGCCAGCAGCTTACCAGGGCCCACCGGGGAGCTGTTTTTT	CASSLPGPTGELFF
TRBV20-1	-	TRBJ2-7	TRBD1	TGCAGTGCTATTCTCCGGACAGGGGCCTACGAGCAGTACTTC	CSAILRTGAYEQYF
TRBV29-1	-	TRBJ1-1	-	TGCAGCGTTGCCCCAGGGTGGAACACTGAAGCTTTCTTT	CSVAPGWNTEAFF
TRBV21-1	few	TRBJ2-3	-	TGTGCCAGCAGCACCCCCCGACCCGGGACGGATATCTCGTCTAGCACAGATACGCAGTATTTT	CASSTPRPGTDISSSTDTQYF
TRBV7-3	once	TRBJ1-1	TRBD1	TGTGCCAGCAGCCAAACAACAGGGGGGACATTGAACACTGAAGCTTTCTTT	CASSQTTGGTLNTEAFF
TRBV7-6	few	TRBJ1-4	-	TGTGCCAGCAGCTCGACGGCCTGGGATGAAAAACTGTTTTTT	CASSSTAWDEKLFF
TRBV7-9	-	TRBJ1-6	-	TGTGCCAGCAGCTTAGCCCAGGGGTATAATTCACCCCTCCACTTT	CASSLAQGYNSPLHF
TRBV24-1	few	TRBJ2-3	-	TGTGCCACCAGTGTCCAGAGCACAGATACGCAGTATTTT	CATSVQSTDTQYF
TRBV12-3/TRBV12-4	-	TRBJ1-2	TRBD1	TGTGCCAGCAGCACGCGAGGACAGGGCGTGGGGGGCTACACCTTC	CASSTRGQGVGGYTF
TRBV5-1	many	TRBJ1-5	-	TGCGCCAGCAGCTCCGGGACGGGTAGCAATCAGCCCCAGCATTTT	CASSSGTGSNQPQHF
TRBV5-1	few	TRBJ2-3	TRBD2	TGCGCCAGCAGCTTGGCCCTAGCGGGGAGGGCAGATACGCAGTATTTT	CASSLALAGRADTQYF
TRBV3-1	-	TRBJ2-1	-	TGTGCCAGCAGCCAAGTGTGGTCGGCGCGGGATAATGAGCAGTTCTTC	CASSQVWSARDNEQFF
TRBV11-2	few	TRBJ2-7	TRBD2	TGTGCCAGCAGCTTAGTACCGGGACTAGCGAACTACGAGCAGTACTTC	CASSLVPGLANYEQYF
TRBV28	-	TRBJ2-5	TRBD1	TGTGCCAGCAGTTTGGCACAGGGGGTTCAAGAGACCCAGTACTTC	CASSLAQGVQETQYF
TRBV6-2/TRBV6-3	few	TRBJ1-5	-	TGTGCCAGCAGTTCCATCGACTCACAGCCCCAGCATTTT	CASSSIDSQPQHF
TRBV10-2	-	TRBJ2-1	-	TGCGCCAGCAGTGAGGGCCCTGGGGTCAATGAGCAGTTCTTC	CASSEGPGVNEQFF
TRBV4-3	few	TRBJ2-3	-	TGCGCCAGCAGCCAAAACTCGGTCAGAGATACGCAGTATTTT	CASSQNSVRDTQYF
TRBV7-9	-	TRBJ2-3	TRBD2	TGTGCCAGCAGCTTAAGCGGGGGGGCTAATACGCAGTATTTT	CASSLSGGANTQYF
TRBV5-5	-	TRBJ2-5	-	TGTGCCAGCAGCTTGGAACTCCGACAAGAGACCCAGTACTTC	CASSLELRQETQYF
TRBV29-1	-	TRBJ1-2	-	TGCAGCGTTGAAGCTGGGGGTGGCTACACCTTC	CSVEAGGGYTF
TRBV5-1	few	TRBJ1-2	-	TGCGCCAGCAGGATCACCGGTTCTAACTATGGCTACACCTTC	CASRITGSNYGYTF
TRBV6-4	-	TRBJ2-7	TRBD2	TGTGCCAGCAGTGACGGGACTAGCGGGGGCGAGCAGTACTTC	CASSDGTSGGEQYF
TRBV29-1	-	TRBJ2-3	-	TGCAGCGTTGAACTCGGGGTGAACACAGATACGCAGTATTTT	CSVELGVNTDTQYF